The clone carrying this T cell receptor (beta chain) has just a few counts. The antigen is not known. The starting material, 2 million PBMCs stored at -80 C, gave rise to the unsorted libraries. The record originates from a study of neurological immune-mediated disorders. Findings of the study overall: The repertoires of 18 of 34 multiple sclerosis patients fell into one related-CDR3 cluster (a possible signature) under phylogenetic grouping.

The CDR3 length is 13 residues. The germline gives CDR1 DFQATT, CDR2 SNEGSKA (reference sequence). Trimming shortened V by 3 bases and J by 7 bases, and 12 bases separated the two germline ends. The authors obtained over 160 million TCR-beta sequences from 15-18 subjects per sequencing run. TCRdb reanalysed the 5' RACE reads using MiXCR and keeps one entry per CDR3 protein. The sample shows fewer than 80,000 distinct CDR3 sequences, 4% to 6% of them seen only once. This rearrangement joins TRBV20-1 to TRBJ1-4; D possibly corresponds to TRBD1 (5 bases). The sequence came from a woman between 25 and 40 years old with multiple sclerosis. The sample was PBMCs. The DNA for the CDR3 is TGCAGTGCTAGTGCGGGGGGGGGTGAAAAACTGTTTTTT. The encoded protein is CSASAGGGEKLFF.